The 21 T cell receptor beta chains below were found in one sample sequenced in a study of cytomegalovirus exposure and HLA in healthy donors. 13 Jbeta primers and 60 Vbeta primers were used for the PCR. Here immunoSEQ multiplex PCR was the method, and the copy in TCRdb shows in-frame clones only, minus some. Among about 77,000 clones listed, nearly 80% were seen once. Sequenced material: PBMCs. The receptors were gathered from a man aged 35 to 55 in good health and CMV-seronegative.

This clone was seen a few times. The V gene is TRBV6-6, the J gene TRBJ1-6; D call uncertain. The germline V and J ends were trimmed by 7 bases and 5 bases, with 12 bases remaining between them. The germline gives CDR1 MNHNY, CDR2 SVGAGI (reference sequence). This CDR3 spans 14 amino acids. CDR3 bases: TGTGCCAGCACCGAAGGGAGTGATAATTCACCCCTCCACTTT. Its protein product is CASTEGSDNSPLHF.

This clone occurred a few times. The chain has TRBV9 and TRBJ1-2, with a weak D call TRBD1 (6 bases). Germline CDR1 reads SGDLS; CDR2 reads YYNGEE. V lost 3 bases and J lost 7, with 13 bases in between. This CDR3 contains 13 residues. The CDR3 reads CASSGLTGIGYTF. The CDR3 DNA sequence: TGTGCCAGCAGCGGATTAACAGGGATTGGCTACACCTTC.

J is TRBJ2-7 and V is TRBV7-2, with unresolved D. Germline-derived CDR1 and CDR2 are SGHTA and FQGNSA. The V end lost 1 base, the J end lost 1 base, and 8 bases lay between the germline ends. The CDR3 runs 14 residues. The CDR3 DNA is TGTGCCAGCAGCTTAGTGACAAGTTCCTACGAGCAGTACTTC. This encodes CASSLVTSSYEQYF.

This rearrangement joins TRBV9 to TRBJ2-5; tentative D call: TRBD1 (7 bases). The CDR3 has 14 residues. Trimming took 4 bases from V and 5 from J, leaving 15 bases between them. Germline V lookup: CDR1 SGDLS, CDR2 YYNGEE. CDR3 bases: TGTGCCAGCAGCCCAAAGACAGGGAGGGAGACCCAGTACTTC. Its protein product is CASSPKTGRETQYF.

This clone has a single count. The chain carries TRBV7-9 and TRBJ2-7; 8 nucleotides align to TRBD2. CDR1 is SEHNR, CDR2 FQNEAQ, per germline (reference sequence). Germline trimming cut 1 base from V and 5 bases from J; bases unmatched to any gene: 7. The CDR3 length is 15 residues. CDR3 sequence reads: CASSLVQREWDEQYF. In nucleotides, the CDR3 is TGTGCCAGCAGCTTAGTCCAGCGGGAGTGGGACGAGCAGTACTTC.

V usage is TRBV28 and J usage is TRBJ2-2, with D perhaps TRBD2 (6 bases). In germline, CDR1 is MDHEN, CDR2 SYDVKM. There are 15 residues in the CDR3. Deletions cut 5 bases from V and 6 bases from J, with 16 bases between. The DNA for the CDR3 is TGTGCCAGCAGTCCTTATCGGGAGAGGGCCGGGGAGCTGTTTTTT. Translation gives CASSPYRERAGELFF.

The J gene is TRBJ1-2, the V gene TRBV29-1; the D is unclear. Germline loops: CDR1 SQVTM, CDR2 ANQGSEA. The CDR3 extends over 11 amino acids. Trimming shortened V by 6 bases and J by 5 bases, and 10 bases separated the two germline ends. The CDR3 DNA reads TGCAGCGTGGTCGAGTATTATGGCTACACCTTC. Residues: CSVVEYYGYTF.

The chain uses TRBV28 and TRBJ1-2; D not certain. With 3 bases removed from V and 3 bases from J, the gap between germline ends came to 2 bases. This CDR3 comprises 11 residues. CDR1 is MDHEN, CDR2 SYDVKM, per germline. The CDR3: CASSFDYGYTF. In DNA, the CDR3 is TGTGCCAGCAGTTTCGACTATGGCTACACCTTC.

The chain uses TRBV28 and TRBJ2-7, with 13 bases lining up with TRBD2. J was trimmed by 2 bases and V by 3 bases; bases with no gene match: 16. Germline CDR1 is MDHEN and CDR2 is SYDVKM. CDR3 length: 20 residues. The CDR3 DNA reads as TGTGCCAGCAGTTTCTCCTTCGGGACTAGCGGGATCATGCCGGCCTACGAGCAGTACTTC. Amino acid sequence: CASSFSFGTSGIMPAYEQYF.

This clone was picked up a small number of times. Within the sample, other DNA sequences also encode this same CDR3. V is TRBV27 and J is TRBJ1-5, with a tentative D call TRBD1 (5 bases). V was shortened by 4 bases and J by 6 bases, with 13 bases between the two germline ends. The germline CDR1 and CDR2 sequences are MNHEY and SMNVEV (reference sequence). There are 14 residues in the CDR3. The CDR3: CASSWGGGSQPQHF. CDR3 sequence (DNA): TGTGCCAGCAGTTGGGGGGGAGGGAGTCAGCCCCAGCATTTT.

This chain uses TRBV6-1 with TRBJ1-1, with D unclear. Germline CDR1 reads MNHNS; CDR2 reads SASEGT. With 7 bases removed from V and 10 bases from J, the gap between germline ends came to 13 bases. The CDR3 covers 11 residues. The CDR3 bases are TGTGCCAGCAAAACCCCGGGGAGAGCTTTCTTT. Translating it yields CASKTPGRAFF.

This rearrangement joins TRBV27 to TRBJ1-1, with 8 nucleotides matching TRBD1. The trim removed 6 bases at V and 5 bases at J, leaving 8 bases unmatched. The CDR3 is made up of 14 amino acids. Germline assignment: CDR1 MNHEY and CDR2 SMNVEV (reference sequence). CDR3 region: CASSETGAHTEAFF. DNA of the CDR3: TGTGCCAGCAGCGAGACAGGGGCGCATACTGAAGCTTTCTTT.

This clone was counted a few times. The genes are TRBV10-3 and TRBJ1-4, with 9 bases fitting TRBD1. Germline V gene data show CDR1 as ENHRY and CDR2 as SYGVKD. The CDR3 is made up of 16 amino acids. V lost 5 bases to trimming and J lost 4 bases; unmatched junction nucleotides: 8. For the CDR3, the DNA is TGTGCCATCAGTATTACAGGGGGCATGGATAATGAAAAACTGTTTTTT. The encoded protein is CAISITGGMDNEKLFF.

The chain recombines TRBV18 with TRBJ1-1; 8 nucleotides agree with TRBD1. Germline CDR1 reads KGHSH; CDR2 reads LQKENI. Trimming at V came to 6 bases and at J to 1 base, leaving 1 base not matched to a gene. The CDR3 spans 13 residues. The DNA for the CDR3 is TGTGCCAGCTCTGGACAGGGGAACACTGAAGCTTTCTTT. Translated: CASSGQGNTEAFF.

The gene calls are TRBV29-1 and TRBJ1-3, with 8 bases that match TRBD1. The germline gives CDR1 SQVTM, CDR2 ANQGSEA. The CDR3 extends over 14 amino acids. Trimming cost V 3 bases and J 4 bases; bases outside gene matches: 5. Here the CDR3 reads CSVEETGAGNTIYF. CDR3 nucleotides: TGCAGCGTTGAGGAGACAGGGGCCGGAAACACCATATATTTT. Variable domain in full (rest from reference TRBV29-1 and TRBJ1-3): SAVISQKPSRDICQRGTSLTIQCQVDSQVTMMFWYRQQPGQSLTLIATANQGSEATYESGFVIDKFPISRPNLTFSTLTVSNMSPEDSSIYLCSVEETGAGNTIYFGEGSWLTVV.

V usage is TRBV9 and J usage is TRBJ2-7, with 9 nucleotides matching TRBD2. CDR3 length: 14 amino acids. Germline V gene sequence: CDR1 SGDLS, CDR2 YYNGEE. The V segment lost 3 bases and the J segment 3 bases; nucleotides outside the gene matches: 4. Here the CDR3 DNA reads TGTGCCAGCAGCGCCGCAGCGGGGGGCTACGAGCAGTACTTC. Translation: CASSAAAGGYEQYF.

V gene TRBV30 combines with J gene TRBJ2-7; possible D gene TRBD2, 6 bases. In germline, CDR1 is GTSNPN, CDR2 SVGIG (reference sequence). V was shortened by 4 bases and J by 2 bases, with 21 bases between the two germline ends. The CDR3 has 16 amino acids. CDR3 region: CAWTTRVLAIPYEQYF. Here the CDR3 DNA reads TGTGCCTGGACAACGCGGGTGCTAGCGATCCCCTACGAGCAGTACTTC.

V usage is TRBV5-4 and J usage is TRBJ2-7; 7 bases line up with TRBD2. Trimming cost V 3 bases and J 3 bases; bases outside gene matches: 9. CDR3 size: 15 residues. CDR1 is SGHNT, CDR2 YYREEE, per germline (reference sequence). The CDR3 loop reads CASSSPAGADYEQYF. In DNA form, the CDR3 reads TGTGCCAGCAGCTCGCCGGCGGGAGCGGACTACGAGCAGTACTTC.

CDR3 residues: CASSWTGGARTDTQYF. CDR3 DNA sequence: TGCGCCAGCAGCTGGACAGGGGGCGCGAGAACAGATACGCAGTATTTT. This rearrangement joins TRBV5-1 to TRBJ2-3; TRBD1 agrees at 11 bases. With 3 bases clipped from V and 3 bases from J, the junction kept 6 bases outside the gene matches. This CDR3 is 16 amino acids long. CDR1 SGHRS and CDR2 YFSETQ come from the germline V gene.

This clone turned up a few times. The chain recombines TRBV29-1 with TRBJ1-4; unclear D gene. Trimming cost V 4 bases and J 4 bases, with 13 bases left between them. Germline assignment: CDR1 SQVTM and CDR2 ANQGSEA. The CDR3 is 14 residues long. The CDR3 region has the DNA TGCAGCGTTGTACCGGGAAAGGGTAATGAAAAACTGTTTTTT. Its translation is CSVVPGKGNEKLFF.

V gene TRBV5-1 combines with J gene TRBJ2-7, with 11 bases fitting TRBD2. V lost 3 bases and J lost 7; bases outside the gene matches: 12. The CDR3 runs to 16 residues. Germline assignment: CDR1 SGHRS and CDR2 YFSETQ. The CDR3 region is CASSSQPGLAALEQYF. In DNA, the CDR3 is TGCGCCAGCAGCTCCCAACCGGGACTAGCGGCGCTGGAGCAGTACTTC.